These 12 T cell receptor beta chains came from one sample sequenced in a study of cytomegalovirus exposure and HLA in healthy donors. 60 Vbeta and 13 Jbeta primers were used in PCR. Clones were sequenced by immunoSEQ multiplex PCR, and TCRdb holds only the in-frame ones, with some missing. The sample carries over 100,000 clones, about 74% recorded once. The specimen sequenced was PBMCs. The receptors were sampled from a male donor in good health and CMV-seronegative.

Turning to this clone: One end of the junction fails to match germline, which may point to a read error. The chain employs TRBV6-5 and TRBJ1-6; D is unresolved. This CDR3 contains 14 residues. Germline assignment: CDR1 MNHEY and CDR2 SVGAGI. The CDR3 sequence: CASSDSADNSPLHF. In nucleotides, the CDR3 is TGTGCCAGCAGTGACTCTGCGGATAATTCACCCCTCCACTTT.

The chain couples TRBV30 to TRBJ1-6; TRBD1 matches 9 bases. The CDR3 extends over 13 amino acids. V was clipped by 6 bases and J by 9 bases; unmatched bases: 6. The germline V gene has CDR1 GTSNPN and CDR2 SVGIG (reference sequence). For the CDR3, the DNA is TGTGCCTGTTCACAGGGGGCAGCTTCACCCCTCCACTTT. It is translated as CACSQGAASPLHF.

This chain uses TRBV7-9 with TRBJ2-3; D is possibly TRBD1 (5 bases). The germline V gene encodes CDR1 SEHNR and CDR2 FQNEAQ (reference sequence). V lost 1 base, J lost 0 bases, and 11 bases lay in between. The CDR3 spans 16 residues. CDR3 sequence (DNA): TGTGCCAGCAGCTTAGGGAGACAGCTTAGCACAGATACGCAGTATTTT. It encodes CASSLGRQLSTDTQYF.

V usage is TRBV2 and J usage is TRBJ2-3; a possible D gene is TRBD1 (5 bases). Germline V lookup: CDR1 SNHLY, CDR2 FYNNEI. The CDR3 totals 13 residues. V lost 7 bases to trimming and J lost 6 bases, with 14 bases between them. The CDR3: CASTSSQADTQYF. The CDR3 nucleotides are TGTGCCAGCACCAGCTCACAGGCCGATACGCAGTATTTT.

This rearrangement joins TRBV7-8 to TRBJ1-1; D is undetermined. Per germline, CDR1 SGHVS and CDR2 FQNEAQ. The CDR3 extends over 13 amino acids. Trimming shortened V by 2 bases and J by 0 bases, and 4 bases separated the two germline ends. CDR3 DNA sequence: TGTGCCAGCAGCTTACAGTTGAACACTGAAGCTTTCTTT. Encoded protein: CASSLQLNTEAFF.

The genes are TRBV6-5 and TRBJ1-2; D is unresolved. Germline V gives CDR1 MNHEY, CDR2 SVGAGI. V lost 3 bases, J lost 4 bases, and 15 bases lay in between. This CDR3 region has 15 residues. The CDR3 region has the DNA TGTGCCAGCAGTTATCGGGGAGCCAAGGGCTATGGCTACACCTTC. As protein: CASSYRGAKGYGYTF.

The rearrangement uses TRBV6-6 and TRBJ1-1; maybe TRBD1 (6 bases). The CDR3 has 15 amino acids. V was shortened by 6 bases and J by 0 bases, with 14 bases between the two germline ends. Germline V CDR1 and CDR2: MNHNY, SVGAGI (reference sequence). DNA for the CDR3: TGTGCCAGCAGGGATAAACAGGGATTGAACACTGAAGCTTTCTTT. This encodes CASRDKQGLNTEAFF.

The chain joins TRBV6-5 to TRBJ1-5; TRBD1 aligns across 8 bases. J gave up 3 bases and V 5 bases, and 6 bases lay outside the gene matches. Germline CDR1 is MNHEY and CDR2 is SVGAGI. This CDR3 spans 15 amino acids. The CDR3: CASSADRANNQPQHF. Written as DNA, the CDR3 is TGTGCCAGCAGTGCGGACAGGGCTAACAATCAGCCCCAGCATTTT.

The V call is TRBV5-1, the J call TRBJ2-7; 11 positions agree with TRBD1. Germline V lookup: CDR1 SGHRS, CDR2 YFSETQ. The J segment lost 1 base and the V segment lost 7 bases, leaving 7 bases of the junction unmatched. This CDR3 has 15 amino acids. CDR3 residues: CASSSGTGGSYEQYF. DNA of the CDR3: TGCGCCAGCTCCTCTGGGACAGGGGGGTCCTACGAGCAGTACTTC. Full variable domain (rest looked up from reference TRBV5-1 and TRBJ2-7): KAGVTQTPRYLIKTRGQQVTLSCSPISGHRSVSWYQQTPGQGLQFLFEYFSETQRNKGNFPGRFSGRQFSNSRSEMNVSTLELGDSALYLCASSSGTGGSYEQYFGPGTRLTVT.

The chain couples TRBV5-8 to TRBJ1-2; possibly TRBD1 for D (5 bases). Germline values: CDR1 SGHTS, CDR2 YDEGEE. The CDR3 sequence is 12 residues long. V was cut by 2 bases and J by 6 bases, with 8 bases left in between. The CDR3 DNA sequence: TGTGCCAGCAGCTTCGACAGTAATGGCTACACCTTC. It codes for CASSFDSNGYTF.

The DNA for the CDR3 is TGTGCCCCCGTCACTTTCAATGAGCAGTTCTTC. Encoded protein: CAPVTFNEQFF. The chain links TRBV10-3 to TRBJ2-1, with D unclear. CDR1 is ENHRY and CDR2 is SYGVKD in the germline V gene. V lost 11 bases and J 6 bases, leaving 11 bases between the germline ends. This CDR3 comprises 11 residues.

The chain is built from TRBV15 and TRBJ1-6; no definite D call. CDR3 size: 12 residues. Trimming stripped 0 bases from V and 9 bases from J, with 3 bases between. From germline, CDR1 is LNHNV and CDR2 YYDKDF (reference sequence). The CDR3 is CATSRDLSPLHF. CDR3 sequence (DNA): TGTGCCACCAGCAGAGATCTTTCACCCCTCCACTTT.